This record concerns one T cell receptor beta chain sequence. Its antigen is unidentified. The V end lost 0 bases, the J end lost 0 bases, and 8 bases lay between the germline ends. Germline CDR1 MGHRA, CDR2 YSYEKL. The CDR3 consists of 16 residues. The entry originates in a study of cytomegalovirus exposure and HLA in healthy donors. Findings of the study overall: The authors listed over 150 TCR beta chains as cytomegalovirus-associated. Common viral pathogens seemed to be connected with several of the most significant clusters, according to a later analysis. Accurate prediction of HLA-A and HLA-B alleles (for most subjects) was reportedly achieved from TCR beta sequences.

The primer mix had 60 Vbeta and 13 Jbeta primers. Produced via immunoSEQ multiplex PCR; TCRdb's table is partial and in-frame only. The sample shows fewer than 100,000 clones, roughly 80% of them seen only once. The receptor was derived from a man in his fifties or sixties in good health and CMV-seropositive. The chain employs TRBV4-1 and TRBJ2-2; D unclear. Input material: PBMCs. CDR3 bases: TGCGCCAGCAGCCAAGAGGTCTACCCGAACACCGGGGAGCTGTTTTTT. It codes for CASSQEVYPNTGELFF.